This TCR beta chain was captured in a study of siplizumab effects on memory and regulatory T cells. Measured with immunoSEQ multiplex PCR; TCRdb has only the in-frame clones, and not every one. The sample records 55,000 to 80,000 clones, roughly 78% being singletons. CDR1 is PRHDT and CDR2 is FYEKMQ in the germline V gene (reference sequence). V lost 0 bases and J 4 bases, leaving 4 bases between the germline ends. The CDR3 consists of 13 residues. V and J are TRBV13 and TRBJ1-3; no definite D call. Sequenced input: memory CD4+ T cells sorted from blood. This clonotype originated in a human donor in good health. The CDR3 reads CASSLGSGNTIYF. CDR3 bases: TGTGCCAGCAGCTTAGGTTCCGGAAACACCATATATTTT.